These T cell receptor beta chains were read from a single sample in a study of blood T cell repertoires in COVID-19. Here immunoSEQ multiplex PCR was the method, and the copy in TCRdb shows in-frame clones only, minus some. This table holds some 200,000 clones, 88% found once. Sequencing was performed on PBMCs or T cells enriched from blood (not recorded which). The origin of the receptors is a woman aged 25 to 39 who had recovered from COVID-19. CDR3s include the opening cysteine and the closing phenylalanine or tryptophan. The D gene is left open where the match is weak. A clone size is listed for some rows: how often the clone was seen (once, few, many), or a class if it is expanded.

abundance: .
v_gene: TRBV6-5
j_gene: TRBJ2-5
d_gene: TRBD2
CDR3aa: CASSRTSGGRWAQYF
CDR3nt: TGTGCCAGCAGCCGGACTAGCGGGGGTCGGTGGGCCCAGTACTTC

abundance: .
v_gene: TRBV7-6
j_gene: TRBJ2-1
d_gene: TRBD1
CDR3aa: CASSGDRGSYNEQFF
CDR3nt: TGTGCCAGCAGCGGGGACAGGGGGTCCTACAATGAGCAGTTCTTC

abundance: .
v_gene: TRBV5-5
j_gene: TRBJ1-2
d_gene: TRBD1
CDR3aa: CASSLSGTGNGYTF
CDR3nt: TGTGCCAGCAGCTTGAGCGGGACAGGGAATGGCTACACCTTC

abundance: .
v_gene: TRBV7-8
j_gene: TRBJ2-7
d_gene: TRBD2
CDR3aa: CASRPGLTYEQYF
CDR3nt: TGTGCCAGCAGACCGGGACTAACTTACGAGCAGTACTTC

abundance: .
v_gene: TRBV19
j_gene: TRBJ1-5
d_gene: .
CDR3aa: CASSWGDDNQPQHF
CDR3nt: TGTGCCAGTAGTTGGGGGGACGACAATCAGCCCCAGCATTTT

abundance: .
v_gene: TRBV4-2
j_gene: TRBJ2-3
d_gene: TRBD2
CDR3aa: CASSQGERGMFGTDTQYF
CDR3nt: TGTGCCAGCAGCCAAGGCGAGCGGGGGATGTTTGGCACAGATACGCAGTATTTT

abundance: .
v_gene: TRBV19
j_gene: TRBJ1-5
d_gene: .
CDR3aa: CASKSGGQPQHF
CDR3nt: TGTGCCAGTAAGTCCGGGGGTCAGCCCCAGCATTTT

abundance: .
v_gene: TRBV24-1
j_gene: TRBJ2-3
d_gene: .
CDR3aa: CATIRGCNTDTQYF
CDR3nt: TGTGCCACCATCCGCGGGTGTAACACAGATACGCAGTATTTT

abundance: .
v_gene: TRBV6-5
j_gene: TRBJ2-3
d_gene: TRBD2
CDR3aa: CASRLRGGSDTQYF
CDR3nt: TGTGCCAGCAGACTCCGGGGGGGGTCAGATACGCAGTATTTT

abundance: .
v_gene: TRBV5-6
j_gene: TRBJ2-5
d_gene: TRBD1
CDR3aa: CASSPQAGGETQYF
CDR3nt: TGTGCCAGCAGCCCGCAGGCAGGGGGAGAGACCCAGTACTTC

abundance: .
v_gene: TRBV6-5
j_gene: TRBJ2-5
d_gene: TRBD2
CDR3aa: CASSYRLAGETQYF
CDR3nt: TGTGCCAGCAGTTACCGTCTAGCGGGGGAGACCCAGTACTTC

abundance: .
v_gene: TRBV7-8
j_gene: TRBJ1-1
d_gene: .
CDR3aa: CASSLIPVRSSTEAFF
CDR3nt: TGTGCCAGCAGCTTAATTCCGGTAAGATCAAGCACTGAAGCTTTCTTT

abundance: .
v_gene: TRBV7-9
j_gene: TRBJ1-3
d_gene: TRBD1
CDR3aa: CASRQGARNTIYF
CDR3nt: TGTGCCAGCCGACAGGGCGCTAGAAACACCATATATTTT

abundance: .
v_gene: TRBV25-1
j_gene: TRBJ1-1
d_gene: TRBD1
CDR3aa: CASRQTGTGGAFF
CDR3nt: TGTGCCAGCAGACAAACCGGGACAGGGGGAGCTTTCTTT

abundance: .
v_gene: TRBV6-1
j_gene: TRBJ2-3
d_gene: .
CDR3aa: CASSERLTTDTQYF
CDR3nt: TGTGCCAGCAGTGAACGCCTAACTACAGATACGCAGTATTTT

abundance: .
v_gene: TRBV21-1
j_gene: TRBJ2-3
d_gene: .
CDR3aa: CASSNRDKNTDTQYF
CDR3nt: TGTGCCAGCAGCAACCGGGACAAAAACACAGATACGCAGTATTTT

abundance: .
v_gene: TRBV5-6
j_gene: TRBJ1-4
d_gene: .
CDR3aa: CASAQQAAGRKLFF
CDR3nt: TGTGCCAGCGCACAACAGGCCGCCGGGAGGAAACTGTTTTTT

abundance: .
v_gene: TRBV12-3/TRBV12-4
j_gene: TRBJ2-2
d_gene: .
CDR3aa: CASSSQSAGELFF
CDR3nt: TGTGCCAGCAGTTCCCAGTCAGCCGGGGAGCTGTTTTTT

abundance: .
v_gene: TRBV7-9
j_gene: TRBJ2-1
d_gene: .
CDR3aa: CASSRSLGGYNEQFF
CDR3nt: TGTGCCAGCAGCCGGAGTCTAGGCGGCTACAATGAGCAGTTCTTC

abundance: .
v_gene: TRBV15
j_gene: TRBJ1-3
d_gene: .
CDR3aa: CATSRDTGNTIYF
CDR3nt: TGTGCCACCAGCAGAGATACTGGAAACACCATATATTTT

abundance: .
v_gene: TRBV19
j_gene: TRBJ2-7
d_gene: .
CDR3aa: CASSPSTGYEQYF
CDR3nt: TGTGCCAGTAGCCCCTCGACGGGCTACGAGCAGTACTTC

abundance: .
v_gene: TRBV29-1
j_gene: TRBJ1-1
d_gene: TRBD1
CDR3aa: CSALRQGAMNTEAFF
CDR3nt: TGCAGCGCTCTCAGACAGGGGGCCATGAACACTGAAGCTTTCTTT

abundance: .
v_gene: TRBV7-6
j_gene: TRBJ2-5
d_gene: TRBD1
CDR3aa: CASSQGQRLQETQYF
CDR3nt: TGTGCCAGCAGCCAGGGACAGCGACTTCAAGAGACCCAGTACTTC

abundance: .
v_gene: TRBV9
j_gene: TRBJ2-3
d_gene: .
CDR3aa: CASSGGGGTDTQYF
CDR3nt: TGTGCCAGCAGCGGAGGGGGGGGCACAGATACGCAGTATTTT

abundance: .
v_gene: TRBV7-8
j_gene: TRBJ2-1
d_gene: .
CDR3aa: CASSFTGSSYNEQFF
CDR3nt: TGTGCCAGCAGCTTCACAGGGAGCTCCTACAATGAGCAGTTCTTC

abundance: .
v_gene: TRBV5-4
j_gene: TRBJ2-7
d_gene: TRBD1
CDR3aa: CASSSGTGYEQYF
CDR3nt: TGTGCCAGCAGCTCCGGGACAGGCTACGAGCAGTACTTC

abundance: .
v_gene: TRBV5-4
j_gene: TRBJ2-7
d_gene: TRBD1
CDR3aa: CASSLTGVAYEQYF
CDR3nt: TGTGCCAGCAGCTTGACAGGGGTGGCCTACGAGCAGTACTTC

abundance: .
v_gene: TRBV7-2
j_gene: TRBJ2-1
d_gene: TRBD2
CDR3aa: CASSLVELAGGGRQFF
CDR3nt: TGTGCCAGCAGCTTAGTTGAGCTAGCGGGGGGAGGTCGGCAGTTCTTC

abundance: .
v_gene: TRBV19
j_gene: TRBJ2-7
d_gene: .
CDR3aa: CASSSRGNYEQYF
CDR3nt: TGTGCCAGTAGTAGCAGGGGTAACTACGAGCAGTACTTC

abundance: once
v_gene: TRBV6-5
j_gene: TRBJ1-1
d_gene: .
CDR3aa: CASSYSIAAGGTEAFF
CDR3nt: TGTGCCAGCAGTTACTCGATAGCGGCTGGGGGCACTGAAGCTTTCTTT

abundance: once
v_gene: TRBV4-1
j_gene: TRBJ1-6
d_gene: .
CDR3aa: CASSQTLNSPLHF
CDR3nt: TGCGCCAGCAGCCAAACTCTTAATTCACCCCTCCACTTT

abundance: .
v_gene: TRBV5-1
j_gene: TRBJ2-7
d_gene: .
CDR3aa: CASSLDGGVNEQYF
CDR3nt: TGCGCCAGCAGCTTGGATGGAGGGGTGAACGAGCAGTACTTC

abundance: once
v_gene: TRBV30
j_gene: TRBJ1-5
d_gene: TRBD1
CDR3aa: CAWSRDRGPQPQHF
CDR3nt: TGTGCCTGGAGCCGGGACAGGGGGCCCCAGCCCCAGCATTTT

abundance: .
v_gene: TRBV7-9
j_gene: TRBJ1-1
d_gene: .
CDR3aa: CASSLVPNGAFF
CDR3nt: TGTGCCAGCAGCTTAGTACCTAATGGAGCTTTCTTT

abundance: .
v_gene: TRBV12-5
j_gene: TRBJ2-5
d_gene: .
CDR3aa: CASRPGSGTQYF
CDR3nt: TGTGCTAGTCGACCAGGCAGCGGGACCCAGTACTTC

abundance: .
v_gene: TRBV19
j_gene: TRBJ2-7
d_gene: .
CDR3aa: CASSMSSSRSYEQYF
CDR3nt: TGTGCCAGTAGTATGTCTAGCAGCCGCTCCTACGAGCAGTACTTC

abundance: .
v_gene: TRBV7-3
j_gene: TRBJ1-6
d_gene: TRBD1
CDR3aa: CASSSGQNNSPLHF
CDR3nt: TGTGCCAGCAGCTCGGGACAGAATAATTCACCCCTCCACTTT

abundance: once
v_gene: TRBV7-3
j_gene: TRBJ2-3
d_gene: TRBD2
CDR3aa: CASSWSSGGAGYTDTQYF
CDR3nt: TGTGCCAGCAGCTGGTCTAGCGGGGGGGCTGGATACACAGATACGCAGTATTTT

abundance: .
v_gene: TRBV4-3
j_gene: TRBJ1-6
d_gene: TRBD1
CDR3aa: CASSQEQGQNSPLHF
CDR3nt: TGCGCCAGCAGCCAAGAACAGGGGCAGAATTCACCCCTCCACTTT

abundance: once
v_gene: TRBV15
j_gene: TRBJ2-2
d_gene: TRBD2
CDR3aa: CATSTLAGPGELFF
CDR3nt: TGTGCCACCAGCACACTAGCGGGGCCCGGGGAGCTGTTTTTT

abundance: once
v_gene: TRBV5-8
j_gene: TRBJ1-1
d_gene: .
CDR3aa: CASITTRGLNTEAFF
CDR3nt: TGTGCCAGCATCACGACAAGAGGGTTGAACACTGAAGCTTTCTTT

abundance: once
v_gene: TRBV15
j_gene: TRBJ2-7
d_gene: .
CDR3aa: CATSRDRGSYEQYF
CDR3nt: TGTGCCACCAGCAGAGACAGAGGCTCCTACGAGCAGTACTTC

abundance: .
v_gene: TRBV27
j_gene: TRBJ1-4
d_gene: TRBD1
CDR3aa: CASSLSQGAREKLFF
CDR3nt: TGTGCCAGCAGTTTATCACAGGGGGCGAGGGAAAAACTGTTTTTT

abundance: .
v_gene: TRBV10-3
j_gene: TRBJ2-1
d_gene: TRBD1
CDR3aa: CAISGGAGGEQFF
CDR3nt: TGTGCCATCAGTGGAGGTGCAGGGGGTGAGCAGTTCTTC

abundance: .
v_gene: TRBV3-1/TRBV3-2
j_gene: TRBJ2-1
d_gene: TRBD2
CDR3aa: CASSPSGGYNEQFF
CDR3nt: TGTGCCAGCAGCCCCAGCGGGGGGTACAATGAGCAGTTCTTC

abundance: few
v_gene: TRBV7-9
j_gene: TRBJ2-7
d_gene: .
CDR3aa: CASSLQGSSYEQYF
CDR3nt: TGTGCCAGCAGCCTTCAGGGGTCCTCCTACGAGCAGTACTTC

abundance: .
v_gene: TRBV5-1
j_gene: TRBJ1-6
d_gene: TRBD1
CDR3aa: CASSSEPGQRYSPLHF
CDR3nt: TGCGCCAGCAGCTCCGAACCGGGACAGAGATATTCACCCCTCCACTTT

abundance: .
v_gene: TRBV6-5
j_gene: TRBJ2-3
d_gene: .
CDR3aa: CASRAGTDTQYF
CDR3nt: TGTGCCAGCAGAGCCGGCACAGATACGCAGTATTTT

abundance: .
v_gene: TRBV2
j_gene: TRBJ1-4
d_gene: .
CDR3aa: CASSWETPTNEKLFF
CDR3nt: TGTGCCAGCAGTTGGGAGACACCAACTAATGAAAAACTGTTTTTT

abundance: .
v_gene: TRBV29-1
j_gene: TRBJ1-2
d_gene: .
CDR3aa: CSALSTKFGYTF
CDR3nt: TGCAGCGCCCTATCAACTAAGTTTGGCTACACCTTC

abundance: .
v_gene: TRBV9
j_gene: TRBJ2-1
d_gene: TRBD1
CDR3aa: CASSPDGTGSGEQFF
CDR3nt: TGTGCCAGCAGCCCGGACGGGACAGGTAGTGGTGAGCAGTTCTTC

abundance: once
v_gene: TRBV19
j_gene: TRBJ1-1
d_gene: .
CDR3aa: CASSILRNTEAFF
CDR3nt: TGTGCCAGTAGTATCTTGAGGAACACTGAAGCTTTCTTT

abundance: .
v_gene: TRBV4-1
j_gene: TRBJ1-1
d_gene: .
CDR3aa: CASSLFHETNTEAFF
CDR3nt: TGCGCCAGCAGCCTTTTCCACGAAACTAACACTGAAGCTTTCTTT

abundance: .
v_gene: TRBV9
j_gene: TRBJ2-3
d_gene: TRBD2
CDR3aa: CASSVAGLGTDTQYF
CDR3nt: TGTGCCAGCAGCGTAGCGGGACTAGGCACAGATACGCAGTATTTT

abundance: .
v_gene: TRBV11-2
j_gene: TRBJ2-5
d_gene: TRBD1
CDR3aa: CASSRDREETQYF
CDR3nt: TGTGCCAGCAGCCGGGACAGGGAAGAGACCCAGTACTTC

abundance: .
v_gene: TRBV6-6
j_gene: TRBJ1-3
d_gene: .
CDR3aa: CASSYSSGAGNTIYF
CDR3nt: TGTGCCAGCAGTTACTCGAGTGGTGCGGGAAACACCATATATTTT

abundance: once
v_gene: TRBV7-2
j_gene: TRBJ1-2
d_gene: TRBD1
CDR3aa: CASSLEGARWGYTF
CDR3nt: TGTGCCAGCAGCTTAGAGGGGGCGAGGTGGGGCTACACCTTC

abundance: once
v_gene: TRBV7-8
j_gene: TRBJ2-1
d_gene: TRBD2
CDR3aa: CASSFSGGSNEQFF
CDR3nt: TGTGCCAGCAGCTTCAGCGGGGGGAGCAATGAGCAGTTCTTC

abundance: .
v_gene: TRBV18
j_gene: TRBJ1-1
d_gene: TRBD1
CDR3aa: CASSPLNRGTEAFF
CDR3nt: TGTGCCAGCTCACCGTTAAACAGGGGCACTGAAGCTTTCTTT

abundance: .
v_gene: TRBV18
j_gene: TRBJ2-1
d_gene: .
CDR3aa: CASSPGPDEQFF
CDR3nt: TGTGCCAGCTCACCGGGGCCGGATGAGCAGTTCTTC